This T cell receptor (beta chain) comes out of a study of cytomegalovirus exposure and HLA in healthy donors. Both 60 Vbeta primers and 13 Jbeta primers went into the PCR. The method was immunoSEQ multiplex PCR; TCRdb's version includes in-frame clones alone and lacks a portion of them. This sample has tens of thousands of clones; roughly 78% occur once, and the top ten carry 9.7%. V dropped 6 bases and J dropped 8; count of bases not matched to a gene: 8. There are 14 residues in the CDR3. CDR1 and CDR2 from the germline V gene are MNHEY and SVGAGI. The rearrangement links TRBV6-5 to TRBJ2-4; 9 bases fit TRBD1. The TCR sequence derives from a middle-aged man in good health and CMV-seronegative. Sample: PBMCs. CDR3 nucleotide sequence: TGTGCCAGCAGCTCAACAGGGGGCCCGGACATTCAGTACTTC. This gives the protein CASSSTGGPDIQYF.